This TCR beta chain was sequenced in a study of human T cells and chemical hapten exposure. Study in general: In the roughly 24-week study, patients were dosed weekly with diphenylcyclopropenone on the scalp throughout. Patch tests put 0.01% DPC on the upper back, read at 6 days. Study-wide findings and caveats: Patch test score showed a positive correlation with PT1 expanded TCR counts.

Using its own MiXCR run on the RACE reads, TCRdb lists one record per CDR3 protein. The table has some 330,000 distinct CDR3 sequences, about 5.4% seen once; the top ten hold around 8%. Noted time point: pre-sensitization, week 0. Treatment specified: therapeutic diphenylcyclopropenone sensitization with weekly scalp DPC. Drawing of blood took place ahead of applying each patch test. Many counts were recorded for this clonotype. What it recognizes is unknown. CDR3 length equals 15 residues. The ends were cut back, 7 bases at V and 6 bases at J, with 18 bases in the middle. The germline CDR1 and CDR2 sequences are MNHEY and SVGEGT.

This receptor was identified in a woman aged 18-29 years with alopecia areata. Some clones in this sample may be carry-over from other donors' samples. Specimen: whole blood, collected in connection with sensitization to the hapten diphenylcyclopropenone (DPC). V gene TRBV6-2 or TRBV6-3 combines with J gene TRBJ2-2; D is possibly TRBD1 or TRBD2 (5 bases each). CDR3 amino acids: CASTSGTFEAGELFF. The CDR3 coding sequence is TGTGCCAGCACCTCCGGGACCTTCGAAGCCGGGGAGCTGTTTTTT.